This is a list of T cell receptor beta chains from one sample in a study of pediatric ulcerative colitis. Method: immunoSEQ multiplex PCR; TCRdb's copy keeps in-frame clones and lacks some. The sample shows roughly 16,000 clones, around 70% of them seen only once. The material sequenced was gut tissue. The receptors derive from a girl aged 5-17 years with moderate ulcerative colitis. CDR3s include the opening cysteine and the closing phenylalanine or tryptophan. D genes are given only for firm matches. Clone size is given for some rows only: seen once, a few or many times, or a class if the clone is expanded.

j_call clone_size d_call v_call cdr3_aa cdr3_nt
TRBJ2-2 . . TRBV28 CASSEFRTGELFF TGTGCCAGCTCGGAGTTCCGCACCGGGGAGCTGTTTTTT
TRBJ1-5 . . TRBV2 CASRAGGSNQPQHF TGTGCCAGCCGGGCGGGGGGTAGCAATCAGCCCCAGCATTTT
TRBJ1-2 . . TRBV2 CASSELFGRASYGYTF TGTGCCAGCAGTGAATTGTTCGGCAGGGCTAGCTATGGCTACACCTTC
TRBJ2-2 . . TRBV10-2 CASARRPGTSTGELFF TGCGCCAGCGCCCGCAGGCCCGGGACAAGCACCGGGGAGCTGTTTTTT
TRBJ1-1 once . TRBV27 CASSPAANTEAFF TGTGCCAGCAGTCCCGCTGCGAACACTGAAGCTTTCTTT
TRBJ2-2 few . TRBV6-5 CASSYSGRVGTGELFF TGTGCCAGCAGTTACTCGGGCCGGGTGGGCACCGGGGAGCTGTTTTTT
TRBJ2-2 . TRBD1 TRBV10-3 CAIRRQGPNTGELFF TGTGCCATCAGGAGACAGGGGCCCAACACCGGGGAGCTGTTTTTT
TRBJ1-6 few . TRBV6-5 CASSYTGTNSPLHF TGTGCCAGCAGTTACACAGGGACTAATTCACCCCTCCACTTT
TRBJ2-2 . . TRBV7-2 CASSLELSSRGRTGELFF TGTGCCAGCAGCTTAGAGCTATCTAGTCGGGGACGCACCGGGGAGCTGTTTTTT
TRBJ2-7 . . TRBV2 CASSETGRGEQYF TGTGCCAGCAGTGAGACGGGGCGCGGCGAGCAGTACTTC
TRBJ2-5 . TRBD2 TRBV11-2 CASSPNVAGGYQETQYF TGTGCCAGCAGCCCTAACGTAGCGGGGGGCTACCAAGAGACCCAGTACTTC
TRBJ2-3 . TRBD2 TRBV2 CASKAGGLDTQYF TGTGCCAGCAAGGCGGGGGGGTTAGATACGCAGTATTTT
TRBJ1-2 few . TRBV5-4 CASSSQGVGGYTF TGTGCCAGCAGCTCCCAGGGAGTCGGGGGCTACACCTTC
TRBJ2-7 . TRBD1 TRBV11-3 CASSLGQGDEQYF TGTGCCAGCAGCTTAGGACAGGGCGACGAGCAGTACTTC
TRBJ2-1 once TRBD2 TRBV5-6 CASSNGLAGTWDEQFF TGTGCCAGCAGCAACGGACTAGCGGGAACTTGGGATGAGCAGTTCTTC
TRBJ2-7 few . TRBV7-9 CASSFQGSEQYF TGTGCCAGCAGCTTCCAGGGGTCCGAGCAGTACTTC
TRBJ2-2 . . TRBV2 CASSEMSGFGTGELFF TGTGCCAGCAGTGAAATGTCGGGATTTGGCACCGGGGAGCTGTTTTTT
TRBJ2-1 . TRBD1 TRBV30 CAWMGQSSYNEQFF TGTGCCTGGATGGGACAGAGCTCCTACAATGAGCAGTTCTTC
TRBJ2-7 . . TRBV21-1 CASLLAPTYEQYF TGTGCCAGCTTGCTAGCGCCGACCTACGAGCAGTACTTC
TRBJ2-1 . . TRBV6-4 CASSGHTRDLEQFF TGTGCCAGCAGCGGGCACACTAGGGACCTTGAGCAGTTCTTC
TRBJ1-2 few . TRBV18 CASSPQAGNMVNYGYTF TGTGCCAGCTCACCCCAGGCAGGCAATATGGTTAACTATGGCTACACCTTC
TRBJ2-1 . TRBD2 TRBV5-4 CASSLAGTYNEQFF TGTGCCAGCAGTCTAGCGGGGACTTACAATGAGCAGTTCTTC
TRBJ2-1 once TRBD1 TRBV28 CASGLRRDREHNEQFF TGTGCCAGCGGCCTCCGGCGGGACAGGGAACACAATGAGCAGTTCTTC
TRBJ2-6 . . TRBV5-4 CASSADTSGANVLTF TGTGCCAGCAGCGCAGACACGTCTGGGGCCAACGTCCTGACTTTC
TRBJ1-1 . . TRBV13 CASSPPVNTEAFF TGTGCCAGCAGCCCCCCAGTGAACACTGAAGCTTTCTTT
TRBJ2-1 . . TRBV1 CTSSQDPSGYNEQFF TGCACCAGCAGCCAAGATCCTAGCGGATACAATGAGCAGTTCTTC
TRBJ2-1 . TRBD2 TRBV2 CASRLAGGTYNEQFF TGTGCCAGCAGGCTAGCGGGGGGCACCTACAATGAGCAGTTCTTC